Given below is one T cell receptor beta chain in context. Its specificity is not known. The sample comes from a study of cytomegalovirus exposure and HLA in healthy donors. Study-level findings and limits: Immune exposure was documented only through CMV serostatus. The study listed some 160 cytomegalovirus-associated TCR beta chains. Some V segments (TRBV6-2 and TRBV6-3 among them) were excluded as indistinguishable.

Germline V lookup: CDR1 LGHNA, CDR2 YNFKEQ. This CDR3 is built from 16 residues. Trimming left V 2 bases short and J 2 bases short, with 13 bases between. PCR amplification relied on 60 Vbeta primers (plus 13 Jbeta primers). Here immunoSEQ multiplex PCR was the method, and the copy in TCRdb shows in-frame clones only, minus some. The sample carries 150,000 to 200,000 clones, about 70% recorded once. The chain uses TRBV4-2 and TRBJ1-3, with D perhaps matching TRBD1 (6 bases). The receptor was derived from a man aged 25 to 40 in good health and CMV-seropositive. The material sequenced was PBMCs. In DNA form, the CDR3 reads TGTGCCAGCAGCCAACCTAAGGGGACAACTGGAAACACCATATATTTT. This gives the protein CASSQPKGTTGNTIYF.